This passage covers 20 T cell receptor beta chains from one sample sequenced in a study of T cell repertoires in cytomegalovirus infection. Antigens of these TCRs are unknown. TCRdb processed the reads anew with MiXCR; each CDR3 protein has one entry. This table holds approximately 770,000 distinct CDR3 sequences, 25% to 30% found once. Sequencing was performed on cultured CD8+ T cells from PBMCs, taken from culture after CMV antigen stimulation. These receptors were obtained from a human donor in good health (CMV status not recorded). Some clones in this sample may be carry-over from other donors' samples.

The chain couples TRBV6-1 to TRBJ1-5; tentatively, D is TRBD1 (5 bases). Germline CDR1 reads MNHNS; CDR2 reads SASEGT. This CDR3 contains 16 residues. V lost 2 bases and J lost 4, with 15 bases in between. CDR3 bases: TGTGCCAGCAGTGAATCTCCAGGGACCAAAAATCAGCCCCAGCATTTT. This translates into CASSESPGTKNQPQHF.

This clonotype was picked up a small number of times. This sequence joins TRBV7-8 and TRBJ2-7; D remains ambiguous. Germline CDR1 and CDR2: SGHVS and FQNEAQ. V shed 1 base and J shed 3 bases, with 10 bases lying between them. The CDR3 is made up of 14 amino acids. CDR3 amino acids: CASSLDYIGYEQYV. CDR3 nucleotides: TGTGCCAGCAGCTTAGACTACATAGGCTACGAGCAGTACGTC.

The rearrangement joins TRBV7-6 to TRBJ1-4; D ambiguous. Germline values: CDR1 SGHVS, CDR2 FNYEAQ. The CDR3 is 15 residues long. Trimming cost V 1 base and J 8 bases, with 14 bases left between them. The CDR3 spells CASSLVDSFGEKLFF. Written as DNA, the CDR3 is TGTGCCAGCAGCTTAGTGGACTCCTTTGGGGAAAAACTGTTTTTT.

This sequence joins TRBV14 and TRBJ2-7; 7 nucleotides line up with TRBD2. The V gene end was trimmed by 1 base and the J gene end by 5 bases; junction bases not matched to a gene: 5. CDR1 is SGHDN and CDR2 is FVKESK in the germline V gene. This CDR3 has 14 residues. The CDR3 DNA sequence: TGTGCCAGCAGCCAAGGGGCGGGACTACACGAGCAGTACGTC. This translates into CASSQGAGLHEQYV.

This clonotype was observed a handful of times. The chain is built from TRBV15 and TRBJ1-4; 7 nucleotides agree with TRBD1. This CDR3 is 16 amino acids long. The germline CDR1 and CDR2 sequences are LNHNV and YYDKDF (reference sequence). With V trimmed by 0 bases and J by 2 bases, 3 bases remained unmatched. In DNA form, the CDR3 reads TGTGCCACCAGCAGAGAAGAGGGGGCGACTAATGAAAAACTGTTTTTT. Its protein is CATSREEGATNEKLFF.

This clonotype was counted only a few times. This sequence joins TRBV6-1 and TRBJ2-1, with 11 bases matching TRBD2. The CDR3 has 13 amino acids. V lost 9 bases and J lost 9; bases outside the gene matches: 7. Germline CDR1 reads MNHNS; CDR2 reads SASEGT. CDR3 region: CASTSGGGREQFF. In DNA, the CDR3 is TGTGCCAGTACTAGCGGGGGAGGGCGTGAGCAGTTCTTC.

V is TRBV5-8 and J is TRBJ2-5, with D hard to call. The CDR3 loop spans 12 amino acids. Trimming left V 3 bases short and J 5 bases short, with 8 bases between. Germline V gene data show CDR1 as SGHTS and CDR2 as YDEGEE. CDR3 sequence: CASSSYSETQYF. The CDR3 DNA reads TGTGCCAGCAGCTCCTATAGTGAGACCCAGTACTTC. Together with reference TRBV5-8 and TRBJ2-5, the CDR3 gives the full variable domain: EAGVTQSPTHLIKTRGQQATLRCSPISGHTSVYWYQQALGLGLQFLLWYDEGEERNRGNFPPRFSGRQFPNYSSELNVNALELEDSALYLCASSSYSETQYFGPGTRLLVL.

Note on this clonotype: In this CDR3 the conserved last residue, phenylalanine or tryptophan, is missing, so a read error is likely. The rearrangement uses TRBV27 and TRBJ2-5, with 12 positions matching TRBD1. Trimming at V came to 0 bases and at J to 5 bases, leaving 1 base not matched to a gene. CDR3 length equals 15 residues. Germline assignment: CDR1 MNHEY and CDR2 SMNVEV (reference sequence). The CDR3 DNA follows: TGTGCCAGCAGTTTATCGGGACAGGGGGCGGAGACCCAGTACTCC. It translates to CASSLSGQGAETQYS.

This chain links TRBV27 with TRBJ2-7, with D possibly matching TRBD1 (6 bases). The germline V gene has CDR1 MNHEY and CDR2 SMNVEV (reference sequence). Trimming pared 2 bases from V and 2 bases from J, leaving 10 bases between. This CDR3 has 14 residues. Written as DNA, the CDR3 is TGTGCCAGCAGTTTACAGGGGCTTGCCTACGAGCAGTACTTC. It encodes CASSLQGLAYEQYF.

The chain has TRBV5-5 and TRBJ2-7; D is ambiguous. The V and J ends lost 5 bases and 5 bases respectively, with 14 bases between them. Per germline, CDR1 SGHKS and CDR2 YYEKEE (reference sequence). This CDR3 contains 13 residues. CDR3 coding DNA: TGTGCCAGCAGTTTATATTACGGCCACGAGCAGTACGTC. It is translated as CASSLYYGHEQYV.

This clonotype was found a few times. The chain recombines TRBV19 with TRBJ2-4; 7 nucleotides match TRBD1. This CDR3 is 15 amino acids long. Germline loops: CDR1 LNHDA, CDR2 SQIVND (reference sequence). V lost 5 bases to trimming and J lost 1 base; unmatched junction nucleotides: 5. The CDR3 nucleotides are TGTGCCAGTAGTTACAGGGGCGAGGCCAAAAACATTCAGTACTTC. Protein sequence: CASSYRGEAKNIQYF.

This clonotype showed up many times. The chain joins TRBV7-3 to TRBJ2-1; D possibly corresponds to TRBD2 (7 bases). The CDR3 consists of 15 residues. Trimming stripped 7 bases from V and 5 bases from J, with 18 bases between. Germline loops: CDR1 SGHTA, CDR2 FQGTGA. The CDR3 region has the DNA TGTGCCAGCAACTTTGGGGGGGCCAGCAACAATGAGCAGTTCTTC. Residues: CASNFGGASNNEQFF.

The chain combines TRBV20-1 with TRBJ2-1; TRBD2 aligns across 10 bases. Trimming at V came to 3 bases and at J to 3 bases, leaving 2 bases not matched to a gene. This CDR3 region has 14 residues. The germline CDR1 and CDR2 sequences are DFQATT and SNEGSKA (reference sequence). CDR3 in DNA: TGCAGTGCTAGGAAGCGGGGGGGCTACAATGAGCAGTTCTTC. This gives the protein CSARKRGGYNEQFF.

This clonotype was counted many times. The rearrangement uses TRBV7-8 and TRBJ2-7, with D perhaps matching TRBD2 (5 bases). V lost 2 bases, J lost 5 bases, and 7 bases lay in between. The germline gives CDR1 SGHVS, CDR2 FQNEAQ. The CDR3 is 12 residues long. CDR3 residues: CASSLRGNEQYF. The DNA of the CDR3 is TGTGCCAGCAGCTTAAGAGGGAACGAGCAGTACTTC.

The V gene is TRBV5-5, the J gene TRBJ1-2; 11 bases match TRBD1. The CDR3 is 16 amino acids. Germline V gene lookup returns CDR1 SGHKS and CDR2 YYEKEE (reference sequence). V dropped 4 bases and J dropped 2; count of bases not matched to a gene: 7. This CDR3 reads CASSPGQGERNYGYTF. The CDR3 nucleotides are TGTGCCAGCAGCCCGGGACAGGGGGAGAGGAACTATGGCTACACCTTC.

The V and J genes are TRBV7-9 and TRBJ2-5, with D possibly matching TRBD1 (6 bases). CDR1 is SEHNR and CDR2 is FQNEAQ in the germline V gene (reference sequence). CDR3 length equals 15 residues. The V gene lost 4 bases and the J gene lost 0 bases, with 12 bases spanning the gap. The CDR3 reads CASSSQQGYQETQYF. DNA for the CDR3: TGTGCCAGCAGCTCCCAACAGGGATACCAAGAGACCCAGTACTTC.

The chain joins TRBV6-9 to TRBJ2-7; D is undetermined. The germline V and J ends were trimmed by 7 bases and 7 bases, with 8 bases remaining between them. Germline V CDR1 and CDR2: MNHGY, SVAAGI. This CDR3 region has 10 residues. CDR3 sequence: CASIPKEQYF. The CDR3 DNA reads as TGTGCCAGCATACCCAAAGAGCAGTACTTC.

This clonotype has just a few counts. This sequence joins TRBV20-1 and TRBJ1-2; D is unclear. The CDR3 is 11 residues long. Germline CDR1 DFQATT, CDR2 SNEGSKA (reference sequence). Between the trimmed V and J ends, which lost 4 bases and 8 bases, there was a span of 11 bases. This CDR3 is CSATDQRGYTF. In DNA, the CDR3 is TGCAGTGCTACGGACCAAAGGGGCTACACCTTC.

Details on this clonotype: A read error may be the cause here, since a much bigger clone is one base away. This rearrangement joins TRBV5-4 to TRBJ2-7, with 7 bases identical to TRBD1. Germline CDR1 reads SGHNT; CDR2 reads YYREEE (reference sequence). CDR3 size: 13 residues. V was clipped by 2 bases and J by 3 bases; unmatched bases: 2. CDR3 nucleotide sequence: TGTGCCAGCAGCTTCGGGACAGTCTACGAGCAGTACTTC. It codes for CASSFGTVYEQYF.

CDR3 in DNA: TGTGCCAGCAGCTCCCGGGACATCAACACAGATACGCAGTATTTT. Translation: CASSSRDINTDTQYF. The J gene is TRBJ2-3, the V gene TRBV7-6, with D perhaps matching TRBD1 (6 bases). The CDR3 sequence is 15 residues long. V was shortened by 4 bases and J by 2 bases, with 13 bases between the two germline ends. The germline CDR1 and CDR2 sequences are SGHVS and FNYEAQ.